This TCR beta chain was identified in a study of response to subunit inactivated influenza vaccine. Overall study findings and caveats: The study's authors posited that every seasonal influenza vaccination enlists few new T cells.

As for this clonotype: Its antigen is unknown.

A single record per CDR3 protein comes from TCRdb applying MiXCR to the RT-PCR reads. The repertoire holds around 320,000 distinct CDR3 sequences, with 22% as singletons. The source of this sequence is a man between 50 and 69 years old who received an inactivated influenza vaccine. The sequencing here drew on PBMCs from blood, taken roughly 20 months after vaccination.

In DNA form, the CDR3 reads TGTGCCAGCAGTTTCTGGACGGCGCACAAGGGGGAGACCCAGTACTTC. It is translated as CASSFWTAHKGETQYF. The J gene is TRBJ2-5, the V gene TRBV27; D might be TRBD1 (5 bases). The CDR3 sequence is 16 residues long. Trimming shortened V by 3 bases and J by 5 bases, and 19 bases separated the two germline ends. The germline gives CDR1 MNHEY, CDR2 SMNVEV (reference sequence).